This T cell receptor beta chain derives from a study of T cell responses to AZD1222 COVID-19 vaccine. The assay was immunoSEQ multiplex PCR, and TCRdb's table has in-frame clones only and misses some. This table holds approximately 68,000 clones, more than 75% found once. The germline gives CDR1 LGHDT, CDR2 YNNKEL (reference sequence). The V end was cut by 0 bases, the J end by 6 bases, with 10 bases between. The CDR3 consists of 14 residues. Material: peripheral blood, obtained 28 days after the second dose of the MenACWY control vaccine. V gene TRBV3-1 (or the pseudogene TRBV3-2) combines with J gene TRBJ2-3, with D unresolved. The source of this sequence is an adult who received the MenACWY meningococcal vaccine as a control. DNA of the CDR3: TGTGCCAGCAGCCAAGATCGCGTTACGGATACGCAGTATTTT. Translating it yields CASSQDRVTDTQYF.